The present T cell receptor (beta chain) was sequenced within a study of PD-1 blockade in classical Hodgkin lymphoma (dated by TCRdb to between 2020 and 2021). With regard to the full study: A peripheral blood immune signature of response to PD-1 blockade in classical Hodgkin lymphoma was defined using TCR beta sequencing and CyTOF. Findings and caveats that apply to the study as a whole: The study was limited to a single clinical trial cohort, and causes of repertoire differences, possibly disease activity or prior therapy, remained undefined. Baseline TCR diversity was reported to be lower in newly diagnosed patients than in healthy donors and to be lower still in relapsed/refractory patients.

Genomic DNA was isolated using the Qiagen DNeasy kit from unsorted PBMCs as well as from negatively selected CD4+ and CD8+ fractions. Amplification of TCR beta CDR3 regions was done by immunoSEQ multiplex PCR with primers that anneal to V and J segments. A synthetic immune receptor repertoire was used to minimize amplification bias, and any residual bias was removed computationally once sequencing was done. On the authors' methods: Repertoire diversity was quantified as the Shannon entropy index using custom Python scripts. The unsorted, CD4+ and CD8+ repertoires were each analyzed separately, with the exception of combined analyses, where CD4+ and CD8+ sequences were merged in silico. This is the immuneACCESS table as TCRdb keeps it, with only in-frame sequences that have V and J called. A part of the clones is gone; compared with another copy, unresolved V genes explain less than half, and the rest is unexplained. The V and J calls and clone size come from that table; D and trimming were worked out from the DNA. This sample is represented by roughly 31,000 clones; around 89% of them were singletons. The top ten clones comprise 0.35% of the sample.

A remark on this clone: The target of this receptor is not known. Base qualities were left out, and no much larger clone turns up one base away.

The CDR3 sequence holds 15 residues, the cysteine and phenylalanine included. Here the CDR3 DNA is all that survives: 45 bases in frame from base 1. Unmatched junction bases come to 7, with V trimmed by 0 bases and J by 4 bases. CDR1 SGHRS and CDR2 YFSETQ were looked up in the germline V gene. The time point tag for this specimen amounts to: newly diagnosed, previously untreated cHL patient sample. Using a Miltenyi CD4+ T cell isolation kit, CD4+ T cells were purified from thawed PBMCs through magnetic negative selection. To serve as a comparison group for the relapsed/refractory trial patients, PBMCs were sequenced from patients with newly diagnosed, previously untreated classical Hodgkin lymphoma. Peripheral blood was collected in 8 mL Vacutainer Cell Preparation Tubes, from which PBMCs were isolated by centrifugation and then cryopreserved. Purified CD4+ and CD8+ fractions were prepared only for cases in which an additional PBMC sample was available. On LS columns in a quadroMACS separator, the magnetically labelled cells were depleted, and the flow-through was collected as the purified fraction.

The sequence was obtained from a human donor with classical Hodgkin lymphoma. The chain joins TRBV5-1 to TRBJ2-7, with 7 central nucleotides matching TRBD2. Source material: CD4+ T cells from blood. The DNA sequence is as follows: TGCGCCAGCAGCTTGGGCGGGCGGGAGTCTTACGAGCAGTACTTC. Its translation is CASSLGGRESYEQYF. The full variable domain, with segments outside the CDR3 supplied by the reference TRBV5-1 and TRBJ2-7 proteins, appears as KAGVTQTPRYLIKTRGQQVTLSCSPISGHRSVSWYQQTPGQGLQFLFEYFSETQRNKGNFPGRFSGRQFSNSRSEMNVSTLELGDSALYLCASSLGGRESYEQYFGPGTRLTVT.